This is a list of T cell receptor beta chains from one sample in a study of molecular identifiers for immune sequencing clone quantification. One entry per CDR3 protein results from TCRdb running MiXCR on the PCR reads. The sample shows approximately 670,000 distinct CDR3 sequences, 20% of them seen only once. The sequenced sample consisted of naive CD8+ T cells from blood, with Jurkat cell RNA spiked in. The receptors originated from a human donor in good health. Some libraries in this study had Jurkat cell RNA spiked in. The CDR3 runs from the conserved cysteine through the conserved F or W. The D gene is left open where the match is weak. Clone size is stated in some rows and not others, as once, few, many or a class when expanded.

>TRBV27|many|13|.|TRBJ2-5
CASSLQSQETQYF
TGTGCCAGCAGTTTACAGTCCCAAGAGACCCAGTACTTC
>TRBV30|few|14|TRBD2|TRBJ2-1
CAWSGGTNYNEQFF
TGTGCCTGGAGTGGGGGGACTAACTACAATGAGCAGTTCTTC
>TRBV11-2|many|17|.|TRBJ2-1
CASSHPLAISSYNEQFF
TGTGCCAGCAGCCACCCTCTAGCGATAAGCTCCTACAATGAGCAGTTCTTC
>TRBV4-1|many|15|TRBD1|TRBJ2-7
CASSQSGTGAYEQYF
TGCGCCAGCAGCCAGTCCGGGACAGGAGCCTACGAGCAGTACTTC
>TRBV20-1|few|11|.|TRBJ2-7
CSASLANEQYF
TGCAGTGCATCCCTAGCCAACGAGCAGTACTTC
>TRBV7-9|many|15|.|TRBJ2-5
CASSATTGAGETQYF
TGTGCCAGCAGCGCGACTACAGGGGCGGGGGAGACCCAGTACTTC
>TRBV11-2|few|17|TRBD1|TRBJ1-3
CASSLQMTGVSGNTIYF
TGTGCCAGCAGCTTACAAATGACAGGGGTTTCTGGAAACACCATATATTTT
>TRBV20-1|few|12|.|TRBJ1-1
CSALDMNTEAFF
TGCAGTGCTCTTGACATGAACACTGAAGCTTTCTTT
>TRBV6-2/TRBV6-3|many|16|TRBD1|TRBJ2-7
CASSYDRAKIYYEQYF
TGTGCCAGCAGTTACGACAGGGCTAAAATATACTACGAGCAGTACTTC
>TRBV3-1|many|15|TRBD2|TRBJ2-5
CASSQPAGEGLAWYF
TGTGCCAGCAGCCAACCCGCGGGAGAAGGACTAGCCTGGTACTTC
>TRBV28|few|16|.|TRBJ2-7
CASSSLEAYLAYEQYF
TGTGCCAGCAGTTCCCTAGAGGCGTACTTAGCCTACGAGCAGTACTTC
>TRBV7-2|many|12|.|TRBJ2-7
CASSLGQPEQYF
TGTGCCAGCAGCTTAGGACAGCCAGAGCAGTACTTC
>TRBV24-1|many|15|.|TRBJ2-2
CATSDPLQSTGELFF
TGTGCCACCAGTGATCCCCTACAGAGCACCGGGGAGCTGTTTTTT
>TRBV4-1|few|18|TRBD2|TRBJ2-1
CASSQELAGGPIYNEQFF
TGCGCCAGCAGCCAAGAACTAGCGGGGGGGCCTATCTACAATGAGCAGTTCTTC
>TRBV7-6|many|16|.|TRBJ2-3
CASSLAGGPRGDTQYF
TGTGCCAGCAGCTTAGCTGGGGGGCCAAGGGGGGATACGCAGTATTTT
>TRBV7-8|.|15|TRBD2|TRBJ2-1
CASSTGLAGINEQFF
TGTGCCAGCAGCACCGGACTAGCGGGGATCAATGAGCAGTTCTTC
>TRBV12-3/TRBV12-4|many|12|.|TRBJ1-1
CASRRTFLEAFF
TGTGCCAGCAGGAGGACATTTTTAGAAGCTTTCTTT
>TRBV20-1|many|15|TRBD1|TRBJ2-7
CSARDSGQGAYEQYF
TGCAGTGCTAGAGATAGCGGACAGGGGGCCTACGAGCAGTACTTC
>TRBV7-6|few|15|TRBD1|TRBJ2-2
CASSLDYRGTGELFF
TGTGCCAGCAGCTTAGATTACAGGGGCACCGGGGAGCTGTTTTTT
>TRBV7-9|many|14|.|TRBJ1-2
CASSSNYGLQFYTF
TGTGCCAGCAGCTCGAATTATGGGCTCCAATTTTACACCTTC
>TRBV28|many|16|.|TRBJ1-5
CASSRGLGASNQPQHF
TGTGCCAGCAGTCGGGGCCTGGGGGCTAGCAATCAGCCCCAGCATTTT
>TRBV12-3/TRBV12-4|many|12|.|TRBJ2-7
CASRLGPYEQYF
TGTGCCAGCAGACTGGGACCCTACGAGCAGTACTTC
>TRBV6-5|.|17|TRBD1|TRBJ1-6
CASSYSGQSSYNSPLHF
TGTGCCAGCAGTTACTCGGGACAGAGCTCCTATAATTCACCCCTCCACTTT
>TRBV9|many|16|.|TRBJ2-2
CASSVFGALNTGELFF
TGTGCCAGCAGCGTATTTGGGGCTTTGAACACCGGGGAGCTGTTTTTT
>TRBV6-5|.|15|TRBD2|TRBJ2-3
CASSYSVSGTDTQYF
TGTGCCAGCAGTTACTCGGTTAGCGGGACAGATACGCAGTATTTT
>TRBV6-4|many|16|.|TRBJ1-1
CARDRDCSSPRAEAFF
TGTGCCAGGGACCGGGACTGTTCTTCCCCCAGGGCTGAAGCTTTCTTT
>TRBV28|many|13|.|TRBJ2-2
CASSLFDTGELFF
TGTGCCAGCAGTTTATTTGACACCGGGGAGCTGTTTTTT
>TRBV12-3/TRBV12-4|many|13|.|TRBJ2-3
CATGAGKTDTQYF
TGCGCCACGGGGGCGGGGAAAACAGATACGCAGTATTTT
>TRBV11-2|.|16|TRBD2|TRBJ2-7
CASSLGAGGDTYEQYF
TGTGCCAGCAGCTTAGGGGCCGGGGGGGACACCTACGAGCAGTACTTC
>TRBV27|few|15|TRBD1|TRBJ2-2
CASTPGTAPTGELFF
TGTGCCAGCACACCGGGGACAGCCCCCACCGGGGAGCTGTTTTTT
>TRBV2|.|13|TRBD2|TRBJ2-2
CASGLAGVGELFF
TGTGCCAGCGGACTAGCGGGAGTCGGGGAGCTGTTTTTT